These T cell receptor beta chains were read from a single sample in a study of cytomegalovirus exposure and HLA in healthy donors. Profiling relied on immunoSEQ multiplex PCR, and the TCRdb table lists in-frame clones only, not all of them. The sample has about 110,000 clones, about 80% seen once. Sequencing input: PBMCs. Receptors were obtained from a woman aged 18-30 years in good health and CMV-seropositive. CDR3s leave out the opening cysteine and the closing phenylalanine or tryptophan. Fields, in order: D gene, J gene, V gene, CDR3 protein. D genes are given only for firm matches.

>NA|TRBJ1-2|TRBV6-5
ASSRSGPRNYGYT
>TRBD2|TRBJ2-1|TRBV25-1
ASRGGTSGSYHWEQF
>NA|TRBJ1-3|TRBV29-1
SVARRGGSGNTIY
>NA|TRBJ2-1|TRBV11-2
ASSRSGDNEQF
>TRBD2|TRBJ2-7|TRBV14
ASSQDLGLYKFPGEQY
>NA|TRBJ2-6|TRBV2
ASRFQSGANVLT
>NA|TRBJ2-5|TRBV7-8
ASSLDLLSQY
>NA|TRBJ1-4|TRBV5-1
ASSQSRGNEKLF
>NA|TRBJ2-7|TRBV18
ASSPTGRIFYEQY
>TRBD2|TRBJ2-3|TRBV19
ASSIGTSGDDDTQY
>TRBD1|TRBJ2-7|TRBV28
ASSRTGEGNEQY
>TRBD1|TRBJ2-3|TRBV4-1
ASSQGRGLDTQY
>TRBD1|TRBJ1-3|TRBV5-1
ASSLSRQGAGNTIY
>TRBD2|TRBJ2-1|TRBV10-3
AISELVRGAGNEQF
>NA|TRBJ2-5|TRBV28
ASSLDQGAGETPY
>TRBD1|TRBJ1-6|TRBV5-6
ASSQTGGNSPLH
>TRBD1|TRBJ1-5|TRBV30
AWKGTGPSNQPQH
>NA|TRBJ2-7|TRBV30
AWKPAATYEQY